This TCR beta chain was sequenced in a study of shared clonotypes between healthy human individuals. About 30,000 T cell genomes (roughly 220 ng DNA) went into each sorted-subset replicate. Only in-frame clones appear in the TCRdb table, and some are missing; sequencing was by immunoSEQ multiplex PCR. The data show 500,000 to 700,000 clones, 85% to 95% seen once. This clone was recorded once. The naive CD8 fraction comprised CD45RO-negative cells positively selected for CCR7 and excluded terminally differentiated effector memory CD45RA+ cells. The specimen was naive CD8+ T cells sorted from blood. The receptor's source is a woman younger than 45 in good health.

The CDR3 sequence: CASSSRVGRAAYNEQFF. In DNA form, the CDR3 reads TGTGCCAGCAGCTCCCGTGTGGGCAGGGCGGCCTACAATGAGCAGTTCTTC. The chain joins TRBV7-9 to TRBJ2-1; weak D call: TRBD1 (5 bases). V was shortened by 4 bases and J by 2 bases, with 18 bases between the two germline ends. Germline values: CDR1 SEHNR, CDR2 FQNEAQ (reference sequence). There are 17 residues in the CDR3.